The 31 T cell receptor beta chains below come from one sample, sequenced in a study of cytomegalovirus exposure and HLA in healthy donors. The PCR contained 60 Vbeta and 13 Jbeta primers. Only in-frame clones appear in the TCRdb table, and some are missing; sequencing was by immunoSEQ multiplex PCR. Of approximately 240,000 clones listed, 77% are singletons. The sequencing input was PBMCs. These TCRs come from a woman aged 55-70 years in good health and CMV-seropositive.

The chain couples TRBV5-5 to TRBJ1-5; D possibly corresponds to TRBD1 (5 bases). This CDR3 has 16 amino acids. V was cut by 4 bases and J by 2 bases, with 16 bases left in between. Germline loops: CDR1 SGHKS, CDR2 YYEKEE (reference sequence). The CDR3 coding sequence is TGTGCCAGCAGCCAGACAGTCGGTGGAGGCAATCAGCCCCAGCATTTT. It translates to CASSQTVGGGNQPQHF.

The V call is TRBV15, the J call TRBJ1-6, with 8 bases lining up with TRBD1. The CDR3 extends over 16 amino acids. V lost 1 base to trimming and J lost 5 bases; unmatched junction nucleotides: 4. In germline, CDR1 is LNHNV, CDR2 YYDKDF (reference sequence). This chain's CDR3 is CATSRARGPDNSPLHF. The CDR3 coding sequence is TGTGCCACCAGCAGAGCCAGGGGGCCAGATAATTCACCCCTCCACTTT. Looking up the rest from reference TRBV15 and TRBJ1-6 gives the full variable domain: DAMVIQNPRYQVTQFGKPVTLSCSQTLNHNVMYWYQQKSSQAPKLLFHYYDKDFNNEADTPDNFQSRRPNTSFCFLDIRSPGLGDTAMYLCATSRARGPDNSPLHFGNGTRLTVT.

This clone was seen only a few times. The chain carries TRBV5-1 and TRBJ2-3; D remains unclear. Germline assignment: CDR1 SGHRS and CDR2 YFSETQ. This CDR3 is built from 15 residues. V dropped 0 bases and J dropped 2 bases, with 10 bases sitting between them. The CDR3 DNA follows: TGCGCCAGCAGCTTGGGGCAGGTTTTCACAGATACGCAGTATTTT. This encodes CASSLGQVFTDTQYF.

The genes are TRBV28 and TRBJ2-3, with 15 bases matching TRBD2. Germline V gene sequence: CDR1 MDHEN, CDR2 SYDVKM. The length of the CDR3 is 18 residues. After removal of 6 bases from V and 3 bases from J, the junction contained 10 bases not matched to a gene. The CDR3 region is CASSLHGTSGRRTDTQYF. CDR3 nucleotide sequence: TGTGCCAGCAGCCTCCATGGGACTAGCGGGAGGCGGACAGATACGCAGTATTTT.

J is TRBJ2-3 and V is TRBV29-1; D might be TRBD2 (6 bases). The germline V gene encodes CDR1 SQVTM and CDR2 ANQGSEA. Trimming stripped 4 bases from V and 3 bases from J, with 20 bases between. The length of the CDR3 is 16 residues. CDR3 sequence (DNA): TGCAGCGTTGGGCTGCGGTCCGGGAGTTTTACAGATACGCAGTATTTT. Its translation is CSVGLRSGSFTDTQYF.

V and J are TRBV18 and TRBJ1-1, with 7 bases aligning to TRBD1. Per the germline V gene, CDR1 is KGHSH and CDR2 is LQKENI. This CDR3 is 15 amino acids long. V was clipped by 5 bases and J by 5 bases; unmatched bases: 11. CDR3 DNA: TGTGCCAGCTCATCCTCCAGGGGGGAAGGGACTGAAGCTTTCTTT. It encodes CASSSSRGEGTEAFF.

J is TRBJ1-6 and V is TRBV7-9, with TRBD1 identical over 7 bases. Per the germline V gene, CDR1 is SEHNR and CDR2 is FQNEAQ (reference sequence). V was clipped by 5 bases and J by 10 bases; unmatched bases: 14. CDR3 length: 16 residues. DNA of the CDR3: TGTGCCAGCAGCCCGGGTAGTGGGACAGTCACCTCACCCCTCCACTTT. It codes for CASSPGSGTVTSPLHF.

CDR3 DNA sequence: TGTGCCAGCAGCTTAGCGGGGGGGCGAGATGAGCAGTTCTTC. It codes for CASSLAGGRDEQFF. V is TRBV7-2 and J is TRBJ2-1; D is perhaps TRBD2 (7 bases). Trimming took 0 bases from V and 8 from J, leaving 11 bases between them. The CDR3 sequence is 14 residues long. Germline CDR1 is SGHTA and CDR2 is FQGNSA.

This clone was picked up a small number of times. The chain links TRBV7-5 to TRBJ2-7; TRBD2, the table's D call, lacks a check against the DNA. TRBV7-5 is a pseudogene. The CDR3 has 18 amino acids. The CDR3: CVRSFRAETGSSSYEQYF. The CDR3 nucleotides read TGTGTCAGAAGCTTCCGGGCGGAAACGGGGTCCAGCTCCTACGAGCAGTACTTC.

The chain has TRBV6-1 and TRBJ1-2; D is undetermined. The CDR3 length is 14 residues. V shed 4 bases and J shed 3 bases, with 12 bases lying between them. Germline V gives CDR1 MNHNS, CDR2 SASEGT. CDR3 amino acids: CASSVRGQDYGYTF. CDR3 nucleotides: TGTGCCAGCAGTGTGCGGGGTCAGGACTATGGCTACACCTTC.

The chain uses TRBV28 and TRBJ2-1; 10 bases agree with TRBD1. Germline V gives CDR1 MDHEN, CDR2 SYDVKM. J lost 5 bases, V lost 5 bases, and 6 bases had no gene match. This CDR3 region has 15 residues. The CDR3 sequence: CASSPPGTGDNEQFF. The CDR3 DNA follows: TGTGCCAGCAGTCCTCCTGGGACAGGGGACAATGAGCAGTTCTTC.

V and J are TRBV6-5 and TRBJ2-7; D might be TRBD2 (7 bases). V lost 0 bases and J 0 bases, leaving 12 bases between the germline ends. CDR1 MNHEY and CDR2 SVGAGI come from the germline V gene. The CDR3 totals 16 residues. DNA for the CDR3: TGTGCCAGCAGTTACTCCTATGGGGGGGCCTCCTACGAGCAGTACTTC. Translated, it gives CASSYSYGGASYEQYF.

This chain connects TRBV11-2 to TRBJ1-2, with a tentative D call TRBD1 (5 bases). The germline V gene encodes CDR1 SGHAT and CDR2 FQNNGV. V lost 5 bases and J 4 bases, leaving 11 bases between the germline ends. This CDR3 comprises 13 residues. CDR3 in amino acids: CASSQDTVYGYTF. DNA for the CDR3: TGTGCCAGCAGCCAGGACACCGTCTATGGCTACACCTTC. Full variable domain (outside the CDR3, taken from reference TRBV11-2 and TRBJ1-2): EAGVAQSPRYKIIEKRQSVAFWCNPISGHATLYWYQQILGQGPKLLIQFQNNGVVDDSQLPKDRFSAERLKGVDSTLKIQPAKLEDSAVYLCASSQDTVYGYTFGSGTRLTVV.

This clone was seen a few times. The CDR3 here is CASSLLSGSSYNEQFF. The CDR3 region has the DNA TGTGCCAGCAGCCTCCTCAGCGGGAGCTCCTACAATGAGCAGTTCTTC. The rearrangement uses TRBV9 and TRBJ2-1; 8 nucleotides agree with TRBD2. The J segment lost 0 bases and the V segment lost 4 bases, leaving 6 bases of the junction unmatched. The CDR3 extends over 16 amino acids. Germline V gene data show CDR1 as SGDLS and CDR2 as YYNGEE.

This clone has just one count. The genes are TRBV7-3 and TRBJ1-2; maybe TRBD1 (5 bases). The CDR3 sequence is 15 residues long. Between the trimmed V and J ends, which lost 0 bases and 2 bases, there was a span of 10 bases. CDR1 and CDR2 from the germline V gene are SGHTA and FQGTGA. The CDR3 bases are TGTGCCAGCAGCTTAACGTCCCAGGGAAACTATGGCTACACCTTC. Translation: CASSLTSQGNYGYTF.

The chain employs TRBV5-1 and TRBJ2-5, with 8 bases lining up with TRBD1. The germline CDR1 and CDR2 sequences are SGHRS and YFSETQ. CDR3 size: 14 residues. The V and J ends lost 4 bases and 0 bases, in that order; junction bases with no gene match: 2. The CDR3 protein is CASSLQGDQETQYF. The DNA for the CDR3 is TGCGCCAGCAGCCTACAGGGGGACCAAGAGACCCAGTACTTC.

On this clone: At one end, the junction sequence differs from germline, possibly due to a read error. This chain joins TRBV7-9 and TRBJ2-7, with D tentatively TRBD2 (6 bases). Germline CDR1 SEHNR, CDR2 FQNEAQ (reference sequence). The length of the CDR3 is 14 residues. This CDR3 is CSSSLSGTRYEQYF. The DNA for the CDR3 is TGTTCCAGCAGCTTATCCGGGACTCGCTACGAGCAGTACTTC.

The chain couples TRBV10-3 to TRBJ1-6; D is unresolved. Germline values: CDR1 ENHRY, CDR2 SYGVKD. The CDR3 is 15 residues long. V was shortened by 5 bases and J by 9 bases, with 17 bases between the two germline ends. CDR3 nucleotides: TGTGCCATCAGTCCCAACGAGGGAGGTTCTTCACCCCTCCACTTT. This encodes CAISPNEGGSSPLHF.

The V call is TRBV19, the J call TRBJ2-2, with 12 positions matching TRBD2. Germline CDR1 is LNHDA and CDR2 is SQIVND (reference sequence). CDR3 length: 14 amino acids. The J segment lost 8 bases and the V segment lost 9 bases, leaving 7 bases of the junction unmatched. Here the CDR3 DNA reads TGTGCCAGCCGAGGACTAGCGGGATCGGGGGAGCTGTTTTTT. It is translated as CASRGLAGSGELFF.

This clone occurred once. The V and J genes are TRBV18 and TRBJ1-1; D is ambiguous. The V end lost 3 bases, the J end lost 2 bases, and 7 bases lay between the germline ends. The CDR3 sequence is 13 residues long. Per germline, CDR1 KGHSH and CDR2 LQKENI. Written as DNA, the CDR3 is TGTGCCAGCTCACCCTACGGTAACACTGAAGCTTTCTTT. This codes for CASSPYGNTEAFF.

V and J are TRBV11-3 and TRBJ2-4; 9 nucleotides agree with TRBD1. The CDR3 is 17 amino acids. CDR1 and CDR2 from the germline V gene are SGHNT and YENEEA. With 5 bases clipped from V and 3 bases from J, the junction kept 11 bases outside the gene matches. The CDR3 here is CASSPGTGIGNKNIQYF. The CDR3 DNA reads TGTGCCAGCAGCCCCGGGACAGGGATTGGAAACAAAAACATTCAGTACTTC.

In its sample, this clone was seen a few times. The J gene is TRBJ2-7, the V gene TRBV10-3; 10 bases map to TRBD2. The V gene end was trimmed by 5 bases and the J gene end by 7 bases; junction bases not matched to a gene: 11. Germline-derived CDR1 and CDR2 are ENHRY and SYGVKD. This CDR3 spans 15 amino acids. The CDR3 sequence is CAISRLAGTRGEQYF. CDR3 in DNA: TGTGCCATCAGTAGACTAGCGGGCACCAGGGGGGAGCAGTACTTC.

V and J are TRBV5-1 and TRBJ2-3, with D possibly matching TRBD1 (7 bases). With 2 bases removed from V and 5 bases from J, the gap between germline ends came to 15 bases. Germline V lookup: CDR1 SGHRS, CDR2 YFSETQ. CDR3 size: 15 residues. The CDR3 DNA sequence: TGCGCCAGCAGCTTAAGAGGAGGGGGCGGAGATACGCAGTATTTT. Translating it yields CASSLRGGGGDTQYF.

In this sample, this clone turned up once. This sample includes further DNA sequences coding for the same CDR3. This chain's CDR3 is CASSELGGQAQTQYF. As DNA, the CDR3 is TGTGCCAGCAGTGAATTAGGGGGACAGGCCCAGACCCAGTACTTC. The rearrangement links TRBV2 to TRBJ2-5, with 8 bases identical to TRBD1. J was trimmed by 6 bases and V by 2 bases; bases with no gene match: 8. This CDR3 contains 15 residues. CDR1 SNHLY and CDR2 FYNNEI come from the germline V gene.

The chain carries TRBV7-2 and TRBJ2-3; TRBD2 agrees at 9 bases. The trim removed 5 bases at V and 2 bases at J, leaving 8 bases unmatched. From germline, CDR1 is SGHTA and CDR2 FQGNSA. This CDR3 contains 16 residues. Here the CDR3 reads CASSQGGGGYTDTQYF. Here the CDR3 DNA reads TGTGCCAGCAGCCAGGGCGGGGGGGGGTACACAGATACGCAGTATTTT.

This rearrangement joins TRBV5-1 to TRBJ2-5; 7 bases map to TRBD2. V was pared by 4 bases and J by 2 bases, with 2 bases of the junction left unmatched. Germline-derived CDR1 and CDR2 are SGHRS and YFSETQ. The CDR3 has 13 amino acids. As DNA, the CDR3 is TGCGCCAGCAGCCAGGGAGGGCAAGAGACCCAGTACTTC. Its translation: CASSQGGQETQYF. Complete variable domain (other parts from reference TRBV5-1 and TRBJ2-5): KAGVTQTPRYLIKTRGQQVTLSCSPISGHRSVSWYQQTPGQGLQFLFEYFSETQRNKGNFPGRFSGRQFSNSRSEMNVSTLELGDSALYLCASSQGGQETQYFGPGTRLLVL.

The gene calls are TRBV25-1 and TRBJ1-4; D unclear. V lost 1 base and J lost 5, with 11 bases in between. Looked up from germline, CDR1 is MGHDK and CDR2 is SYGVNS. This CDR3 has 15 amino acids. This chain's CDR3 is CASSESWGGNEKLFF. In DNA, the CDR3 is TGTGCCAGCAGTGAATCGTGGGGAGGAAATGAAAAACTGTTTTTT.

This sequence joins TRBV7-9 and TRBJ1-4, with 8 bases aligning to TRBD1. V lost 5 bases and J lost 8; bases outside the gene matches: 10. This CDR3 contains 15 residues. Germline V CDR1 and CDR2: SEHNR, FQNEAQ (reference sequence). The CDR3 spells CASSPTATGVEKLFF. CDR3 nucleotides: TGTGCCAGCAGCCCGACCGCGACAGGGGTGGAAAAACTGTTTTTT.

The V and J genes are TRBV6-5 and TRBJ1-1; D possibly corresponds to TRBD1 (5 bases). The CDR3 covers 15 residues. Trimming pared 0 bases from V and 4 bases from J, leaving 12 bases between. Germline loops: CDR1 MNHEY, CDR2 SVGAGI. DNA of the CDR3: TGTGCCAGCAGTTACTCGGAGCGGGGGGGCACTGAAGCTTTCTTT. It translates to CASSYSERGGTEAFF.

This clone came up once. The V call is TRBV18, the J call TRBJ1-6; 10 bases agree with TRBD1. The CDR3 covers 15 residues. With V trimmed by 5 bases and J by 10 bases, 8 bases remained unmatched. Germline-derived CDR1 and CDR2 are KGHSH and LQKENI. CDR3: CASSTRDRGTSPLHF. The CDR3 region has the DNA TGTGCCAGCTCAACCCGGGACAGGGGAACGTCACCCCTCCACTTT.

This chain joins TRBV5-1 and TRBJ2-3; TRBD2 is a possible D gene (6 bases). Germline CDR1 reads SGHRS; CDR2 reads YFSETQ. With 3 bases removed from V and 2 bases from J, the gap between germline ends came to 7 bases. The CDR3 has 13 residues. The DNA for the CDR3 is TGCGCCAGCAGCTGGGGGGACACAGATACGCAGTATTTT. It codes for CASSWGDTDTQYF. The variable domain in full, with the rest retrieved from reference TRBV5-1 and TRBJ2-3, is KAGVTQTPRYLIKTRGQQVTLSCSPISGHRSVSWYQQTPGQGLQFLFEYFSETQRNKGNFPGRFSGRQFSNSRSEMNVSTLELGDSALYLCASSWGDTDTQYFGPGTRLTVL.